This entry is about one TCR beta chain. Antigen unknown. Only cases whose brain tissue showed the highest T cell transcript signatures were sequenced. At least one anti-epileptic drug was given before surgery. The data stem from a study of brain T cells in children with intractable seizures. Study results and caveats: Clones missing pre-surgery may reflect undersampling of that blood sample.

Sequencing used immunoSEQ multiplex PCR; TCRdb keeps in-frame clones, though not all of them. The repertoire has 95,000 to 120,000 clones, 94% of them found once; the top ten carry 3.8%. Germline trimming cut 2 bases from V and 7 bases from J; bases unmatched to any gene: 14. The CDR3 is made up of 17 amino acids. CDR1 SGHTA and CDR2 FQGNSA come from the germline V gene. The rearrangement joins TRBV7-2 to TRBJ2-7; 10 positions match TRBD2. The material was peripheral blood, obtained at surgery. The receptor was derived from a boy younger than two with hemimegalencephaly and intractable seizures. The CDR3 coding sequence is TGTGCCAGCAGCTTAAAAGGTGGGGCTAGCGGGAGTGGGGAGCAGTACTTC. Residues: CASSLKGGASGSGEQYF.